The clone carrying this TCR beta chain was counted between two and nine times. Antigen: not known. This specimen comes from a study of identical twins. Study conclusions and caveats: Insertion counts were lower in abundant cord blood beta clonotypes, a trend that memory repertoires did not show. Cross-sectional statistics underpinned the conclusions; the same donors were not followed. The study found excess low generation probability among twin-shared out-of-frame alpha sequences.

The CDR3 contains 15 residues. TCRdb re-called the 5' RACE reads through MiXCR, storing one row per CDR3 protein. The table records approximately 220,000 distinct CDR3 sequences, about a tenth of them present only once. The specimen was memory (CD45RO+) T cells sorted from blood. The TCR comes from a woman between 18 and 29 years old in good health. This chain joins TRBV21-1 and TRBJ1-3. TRBV21-1 is annotated as a pseudogene. CDR3 in amino acids: CASSSDRGLSNTIYF. The CDR3 DNA reads as TGTGCCAGCAGCAGCGACAGGGGTCTGTCAAACACCATATATTTT.